These T cell receptor beta chains were read from a single sample in a study of identical twins. A single record per CDR3 protein comes from TCRdb applying MiXCR to the 5' RACE reads. Counted here are around 1.7 million distinct CDR3 sequences, about 30% occurring once; the ten biggest clones make up around 0.3%. The specimen sequenced was cord blood. Receptors were obtained from a newborn girl in good health. Both conserved end residues are part of each CDR3. A D gene is named only where the DNA matches it firmly. The size entry is marked missing in some rows and otherwise reads once, few, many or a size class.

clone_size d_call j_call v_call cdr3_aa cdr3_nt
few - TRBJ2-7 TRBV4-1 CASSQDRLRGERTYEQYF TGCGCCAGCAGCCAAGACAGGCTTCGGGGTGAGAGGACCTACGAGCAGTACTTC
- - TRBJ2-3 TRBV7-2 CASSITGLARNPPGTQYF TGTGCCAGCAGTATCACTGGTCTAGCGCGAAACCCTCCAGGTACGCAGTATTTT
- TRBD1 TRBJ1-1 TRBV20-1 CSARGRGLTGFSEAFF TGCAGTGCTAGGGGGCGTGGGTTGACAGGGTTCTCTGAAGCTTTCTTT
- - TRBJ2-7 TRBV7-2 CASSLGTREQYF TGTGCCAGCAGCTTAGGGACCCGCGAGCAGTACTTC
few TRBD2 TRBJ2-1 TRBV7-2 CASSLAGGSYYNEQFF TGTGCCAGCAGCTTAGCGGGAGGGTCCTACTACAATGAGCAGTTCTTC
- - TRBJ1-5 TRBV12-3/TRBV12-4 CASSPNPNQPQHF TGTGCCAGCAGCCCTAATCCTAATCAGCCCCAGCATTTT
- - TRBJ1-5 TRBV2 CASCGASSNQPQHF TGTGCCAGCTGCGGAGCGAGTAGCAATCAGCCCCAGCATTTT
few - TRBJ2-7 TRBV25-1 CASSEYGAGSYEQYF TGTGCCAGCAGTGAATATGGGGCGGGTTCCTACGAGCAGTACTTC
few TRBD2 TRBJ2-1 TRBV3-1 CASSQRQLAGLYNEQFF TGTGCCAGCAGCCAACGCCAACTAGCGGGGCTCTACAATGAGCAGTTCTTC
many - TRBJ2-3 TRBV14 CASSPTTRRTDTQYF TGTGCCAGCAGCCCGACGACACGACGCACAGATACGCAGTATTTT
- - TRBJ1-5 TRBV7-9 CASSFFRDSIPNQPQHF TGTGCCAGCAGCTTTTTTAGAGACAGTATTCCCAATCAGCCCCAGCATTTT
- - TRBJ1-2 TRBV3-1 CASSQAGTYYGYTF TGTGCCAGCAGCCAAGCAGGCACATACTATGGCTACACCTTC
- TRBD1 TRBJ1-1 TRBV29-1 CSVELKGTGVTEAFF TGCAGCGTTGAACTCAAGGGGACAGGGGTCACTGAAGCTTTCTTT
few - TRBJ2-7 TRBV6-2/TRBV6-3 CASSYLRPGLLSYEQYF TGTGCCAGCAGTTACTTGCGACCGGGACTCCTCTCCTACGAGCAGTACTTC
- - TRBJ1-4 TRBV6-1 CASNRDHGDEKLFF TGTGCCAGCAACCGGGACCATGGGGATGAAAAACTGTTTTTT
- - TRBJ2-7 TRBV12-3/TRBV12-4 CASSLGLGAAPFEQYF TGTGCCAGCAGTTTGGGGCTTGGGGCGGCCCCTTTCGAGCAGTACTTC
few - TRBJ2-5 TRBV5-1 CASSTLKETQYF TGCGCCAGCAGCACACTTAAAGAGACCCAGTACTTC
once - TRBJ2-2 TRBV5-6 CASSGPRSPNTGELFF TGTGCCAGCAGCGGTCCCCGGTCCCCGAACACCGGGGAGCTGTTTTTT
many TRBD2 TRBJ2-7 TRBV7-2 CASSLGGLAGSYEQYF TGTGCCAGCAGCTTAGGAGGGCTAGCGGGATCCTACGAGCAGTACTTC
few TRBD1 TRBJ1-4 TRBV12-3/TRBV12-4 CASSLGQGRGEKLFF TGTGCCAGCAGTTTGGGACAGGGTAGGGGGGAAAAACTGTTTTTT
many TRBD1 TRBJ1-2 TRBV6-5 CASSYGQGFGYTF TGTGCCAGCAGTTATGGACAGGGTTTTGGCTACACCTTC
- - TRBJ1-1 TRBV5-1 CASSLAGGEPEAFF TGCGCCAGCAGCTTGGCCGGAGGGGAGCCTGAAGCTTTCTTT
once - TRBJ1-4 TRBV6-1 CASSQLDTSSVFF TGTGCCAGCAGTCAACTAGACACGTCGAGTGTGTTTTTT
- TRBD1 TRBJ2-3 TRBV7-9 CASSPSGQNTDTQYF TGTGCCAGCAGCCCATCGGGACAGAACACAGATACGCAGTATTTT
once - TRBJ2-7 TRBV3-1 CASSPPHEQYF TGTGCCAGCAGCCCCCCCCACGAGCAGTACTTC
- - TRBJ2-4 TRBV6-5 CASSSPLPAGKNIQYF TGTGCCAGCAGTTCCCCTCTACCGGCGGGGAAAAACATTCAGTACTTC
many TRBD2 TRBJ2-3 TRBV28 CASSFWTSGSNTDTQYF TGTGCCAGCAGTTTCTGGACTAGCGGGAGTAACACAGATACGCAGTATTTT
few - TRBJ2-1 TRBV28 CASSPPERWAYNEQFF TGTGCCAGCAGTCCCCCGGAGCGTTGGGCCTACAATGAGCAGTTCTTC
few TRBD2 TRBJ2-7 TRBV29-1 CSVEDGRAPYEQYF TGCAGCGTTGAGGACGGGAGGGCCCCCTACGAGCAGTACTTC
few - TRBJ1-2 TRBV28 CASTLSLLTANYGYTF TGTGCCAGCACTTTAAGCCTCCTGACAGCTAACTATGGCTACACCTTC
- TRBD2 TRBJ2-7 TRBV28 CASRTQREGPVQYF TGTGCCAGCAGGACTCAGCGGGAGGGCCCTGTGCAGTACTTC
- - TRBJ2-5 TRBV24-1 CATGDWRASTVETQYF TGTGCCACCGGTGATTGGCGCGCCTCCACGGTAGAGACCCAGTACTTC
few - TRBJ1-2 TRBV12-3/TRBV12-4 CASSPARASYGYTF TGTGCCAGCAGCCCCGCAAGGGCTTCCTATGGCTACACCTTC
few TRBD1 TRBJ1-6 TRBV28 CASSKPNRGKYSPLHF TGTGCCAGCAGTAAACCAAACAGGGGGAAGTATTCACCCCTCCACTTT
- - TRBJ2-3 TRBV21-1 CASSGLAGTTDTQYF TGTGCCAGCAGTGGACTAGCGGGGACCACAGATACGCAGTATTTT
many TRBD1 TRBJ2-1 TRBV6-2/TRBV6-3 CASNRDREYLEQFF TGTGCCAGCAACCGGGACAGGGAGTACCTTGAGCAGTTCTTC
- TRBD2 TRBJ2-7 TRBV4-1 CASSQELAASYEQYF TGCGCCAGCAGCCAGGAACTAGCGGCCTCTTACGAGCAGTACTTC
many - TRBJ2-7 TRBV27 CASSLQGSNEQYF TGTGCCAGCAGTCTTCAGGGGAGCAACGAGCAGTACTTC
few - TRBJ2-3 TRBV18 CASSPPPSPDTQYF TGTGCCAGCTCACCACCTCCTAGTCCAGATACGCAGTATTTT
- - TRBJ1-1 TRBV6-1 CASSASGGTEAFF TGTGCCAGCAGTGCTTCGGGGGGCACTGAAGCTTTCTTT
- TRBD1 TRBJ1-5 TRBV29-1 CSVGDRAQPQHF TGCAGCGTTGGGGACAGGGCTCAGCCCCAGCATTTT
- - TRBJ1-6 TRBV11-2 CASSLDLRPSSYNSPLHF TGTGCCAGCAGCTTAGATCTTCGGCCGAGCTCCTATAATTCACCCCTCCACTTT
- TRBD2 TRBJ2-2 TRBV10-1 CASSGGLVNTGELFF TGCGCCAGCAGTGGGGGACTAGTAAACACCGGGGAGCTGTTTTTT
few TRBD1 TRBJ1-5 TRBV20-1 CSARATGTVIQPQHF TGCAGTGCTAGAGCCACCGGGACAGTCATTCAGCCCCAGCATTTT
- TRBD1 TRBJ2-1 TRBV29-1 CSSRDRVYNEQFF TGCAGCTCCCGGGACAGGGTTTACAATGAGCAGTTCTTC
few - TRBJ2-7 TRBV9 CASSVDDSSYEQYF TGTGCCAGCAGCGTAGATGACAGCTCCTACGAGCAGTACTTC
few - TRBJ1-2 TRBV4-1 CASSQGRRYGYTF TGCGCCAGCAGCCAAGGCCGGAGGTATGGCTACACCTTC
- TRBD2 TRBJ2-5 TRBV6-6 CASRRVGTSGSYGQYF TGTGCCAGCAGACGGGTCGGGACTAGCGGCTCCTACGGGCAGTACTTC
few - TRBJ2-2 TRBV4-2 CASSQPDVPTGELFF TGTGCCAGCAGCCAGCCCGACGTTCCCACCGGGGAGCTGTTTTTT
many - TRBJ2-7 TRBV3-1 CASSQGGYEQYF TGTGCCAGCAGCCAAGGGGGCTACGAGCAGTACTTC
- - TRBJ1-1 TRBV27 CASSLFMDTEAFF TGTGCCAGCAGTTTATTTATGGACACTGAAGCTTTCTTT